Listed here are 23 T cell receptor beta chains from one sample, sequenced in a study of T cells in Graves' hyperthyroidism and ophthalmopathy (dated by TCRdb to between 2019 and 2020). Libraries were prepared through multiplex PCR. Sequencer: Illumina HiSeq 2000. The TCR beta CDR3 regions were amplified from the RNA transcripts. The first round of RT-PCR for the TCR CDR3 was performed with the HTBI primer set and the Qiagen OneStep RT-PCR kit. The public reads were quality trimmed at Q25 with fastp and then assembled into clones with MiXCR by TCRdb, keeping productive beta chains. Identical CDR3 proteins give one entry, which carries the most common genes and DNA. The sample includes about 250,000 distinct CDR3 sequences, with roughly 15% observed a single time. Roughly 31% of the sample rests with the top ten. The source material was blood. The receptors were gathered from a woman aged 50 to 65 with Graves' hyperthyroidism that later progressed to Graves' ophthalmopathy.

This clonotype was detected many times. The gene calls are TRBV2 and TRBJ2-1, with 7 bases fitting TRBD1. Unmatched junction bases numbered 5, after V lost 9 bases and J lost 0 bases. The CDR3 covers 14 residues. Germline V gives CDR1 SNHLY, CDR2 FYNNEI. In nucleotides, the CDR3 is TGTGCCAGGACAGGGAAGAGCTCCTACAATGAGCAGTTCTTC. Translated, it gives CARTGKSSYNEQFF.

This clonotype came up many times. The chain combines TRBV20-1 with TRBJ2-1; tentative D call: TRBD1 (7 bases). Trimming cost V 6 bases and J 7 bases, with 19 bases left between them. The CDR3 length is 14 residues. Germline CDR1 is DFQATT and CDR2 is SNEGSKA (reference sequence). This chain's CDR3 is CSAPQGTGGNEQFF. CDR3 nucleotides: TGCAGTGCACCACAGGGGACTGGTGGGAATGAGCAGTTCTTC.

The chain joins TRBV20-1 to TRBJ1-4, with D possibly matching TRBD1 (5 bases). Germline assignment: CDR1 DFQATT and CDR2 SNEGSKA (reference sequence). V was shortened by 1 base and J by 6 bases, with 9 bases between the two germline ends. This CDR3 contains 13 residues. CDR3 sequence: CSARVAGDEKLFF. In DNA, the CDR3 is TGCAGTGCTAGAGTCGCGGGGGATGAAAAACTGTTTTTT.

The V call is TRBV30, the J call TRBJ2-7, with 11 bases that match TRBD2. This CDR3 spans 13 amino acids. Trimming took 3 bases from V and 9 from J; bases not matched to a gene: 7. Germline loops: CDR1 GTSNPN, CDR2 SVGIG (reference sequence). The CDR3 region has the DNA TGTGCCTGGAGCGTAGCGGGAGGGATCGGGCAGTACTTC. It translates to CAWSVAGGIGQYF.

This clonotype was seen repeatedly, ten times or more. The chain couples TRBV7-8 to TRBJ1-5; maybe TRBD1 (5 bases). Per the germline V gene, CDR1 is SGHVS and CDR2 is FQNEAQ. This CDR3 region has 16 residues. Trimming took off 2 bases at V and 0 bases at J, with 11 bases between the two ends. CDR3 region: CASSLLGTASNQPQHF. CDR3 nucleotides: TGTGCCAGCAGCTTACTGGGGACGGCTAGCAATCAGCCCCAGCATTTT.

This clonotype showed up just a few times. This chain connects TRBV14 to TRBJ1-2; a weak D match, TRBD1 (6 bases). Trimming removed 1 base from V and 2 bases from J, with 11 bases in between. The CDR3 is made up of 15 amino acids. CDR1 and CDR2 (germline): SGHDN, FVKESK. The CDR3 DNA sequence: TGTGCCAGCAGCCAAGTGGGCAGGGGCAACTATGGCTACACCTTC. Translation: CASSQVGRGNYGYTF.

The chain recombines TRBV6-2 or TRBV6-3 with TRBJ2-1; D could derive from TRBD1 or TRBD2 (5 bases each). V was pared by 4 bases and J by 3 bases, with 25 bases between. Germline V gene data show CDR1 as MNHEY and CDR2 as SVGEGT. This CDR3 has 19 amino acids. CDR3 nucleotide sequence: TGTGCCAGCAGTTGGCTCCTTTATCGGGACCCCGAAAACTACAATGAGCAGTTCTTC. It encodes CASSWLLYRDPENYNEQFF.

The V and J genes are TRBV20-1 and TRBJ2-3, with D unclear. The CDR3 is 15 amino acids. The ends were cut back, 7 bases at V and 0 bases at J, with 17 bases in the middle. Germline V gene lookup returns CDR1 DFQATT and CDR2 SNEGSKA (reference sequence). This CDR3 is CSGTVASTSTDTQYF. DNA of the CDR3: TGCAGTGGGACGGTAGCTTCTACTAGCACAGATACGCAGTATTTT.

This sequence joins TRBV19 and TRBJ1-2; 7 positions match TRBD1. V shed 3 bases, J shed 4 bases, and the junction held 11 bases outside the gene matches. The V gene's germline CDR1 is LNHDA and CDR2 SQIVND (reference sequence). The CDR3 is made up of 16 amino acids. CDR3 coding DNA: TGTGCCAGTAGTATTGGAGCCCGACAGGGTTCCTATGGCTACACCTTC. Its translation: CASSIGARQGSYGYTF.

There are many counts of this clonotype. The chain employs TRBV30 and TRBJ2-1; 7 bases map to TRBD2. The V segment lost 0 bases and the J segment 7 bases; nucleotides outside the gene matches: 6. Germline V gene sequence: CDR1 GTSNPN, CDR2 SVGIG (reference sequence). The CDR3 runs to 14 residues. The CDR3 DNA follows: TGTGCCTGGAGTGTGGGAGGGCCATGGAATGAGCAGTTCTTC. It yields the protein CAWSVGGPWNEQFF.

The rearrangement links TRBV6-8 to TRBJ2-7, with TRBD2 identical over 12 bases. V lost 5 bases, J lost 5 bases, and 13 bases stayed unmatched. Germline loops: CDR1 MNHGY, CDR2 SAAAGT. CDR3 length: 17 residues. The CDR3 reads CASSDRQTSGRMNEQYF. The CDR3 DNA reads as TGTGCCAGCAGTGATCGACAAACTAGCGGGAGGATGAACGAGCAGTACTTC.

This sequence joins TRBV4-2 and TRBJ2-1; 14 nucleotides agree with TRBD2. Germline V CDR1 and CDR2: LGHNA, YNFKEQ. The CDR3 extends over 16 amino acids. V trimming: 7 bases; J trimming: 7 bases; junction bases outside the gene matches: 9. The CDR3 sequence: CASTPVGTSGGNEQFF. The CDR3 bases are TGTGCCAGCACCCCGGTCGGGACTAGCGGGGGAAATGAGCAGTTCTTC.

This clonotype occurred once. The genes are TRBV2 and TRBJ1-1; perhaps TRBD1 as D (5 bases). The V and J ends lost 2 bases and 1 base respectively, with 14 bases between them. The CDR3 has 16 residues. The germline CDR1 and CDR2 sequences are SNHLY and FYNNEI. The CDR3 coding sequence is TGTGCCAGCAGTGAAAGTACGGGCAGGGCGAACACTGAAGCTTTCTTT. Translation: CASSESTGRANTEAFF.

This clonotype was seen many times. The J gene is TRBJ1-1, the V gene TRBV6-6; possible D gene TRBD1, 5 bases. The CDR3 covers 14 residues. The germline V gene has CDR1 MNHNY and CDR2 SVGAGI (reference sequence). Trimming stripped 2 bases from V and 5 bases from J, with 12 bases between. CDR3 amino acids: CASSYQRGWTEAFF. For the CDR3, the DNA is TGTGCCAGCAGTTACCAGAGGGGATGGACTGAAGCTTTCTTT.

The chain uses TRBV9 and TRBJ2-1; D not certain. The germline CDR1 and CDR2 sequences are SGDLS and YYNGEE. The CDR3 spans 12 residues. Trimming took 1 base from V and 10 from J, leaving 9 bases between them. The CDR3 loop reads CASSVSREEQFF. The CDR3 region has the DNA TGTGCCAGCAGCGTATCCCGAGAAGAGCAGTTCTTC. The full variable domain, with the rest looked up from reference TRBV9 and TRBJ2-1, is DSGVTQTPKHLITATGQRVTLRCSPRSGDLSVYWYQQSLDQGLQFLIQYYNGEERAKGNILERFSAQQFPDLHSELNLSSLELGDSALYFCASSVSREEQFFGPGTRLTVL.

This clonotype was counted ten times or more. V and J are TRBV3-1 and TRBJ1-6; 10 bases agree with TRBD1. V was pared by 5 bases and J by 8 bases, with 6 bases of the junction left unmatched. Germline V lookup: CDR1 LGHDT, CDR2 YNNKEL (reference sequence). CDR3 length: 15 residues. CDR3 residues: CASSRRGTGDSPLHF. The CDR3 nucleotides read TGTGCCAGCAGCAGACGTGGGACAGGGGATTCACCCCTCCACTTT.

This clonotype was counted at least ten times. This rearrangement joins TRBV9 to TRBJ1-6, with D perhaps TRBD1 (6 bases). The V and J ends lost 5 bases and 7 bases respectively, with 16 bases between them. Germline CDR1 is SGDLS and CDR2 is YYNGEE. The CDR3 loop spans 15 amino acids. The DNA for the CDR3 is TGTGCCAGCAGTCCGATGGGGGGCGCGAATTCACCCCTCCACTTT. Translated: CASSPMGGANSPLHF.

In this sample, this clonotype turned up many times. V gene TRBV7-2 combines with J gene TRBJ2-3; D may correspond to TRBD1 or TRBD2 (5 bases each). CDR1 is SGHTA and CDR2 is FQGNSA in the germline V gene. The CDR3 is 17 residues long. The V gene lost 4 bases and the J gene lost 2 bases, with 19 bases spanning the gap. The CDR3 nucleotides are TGTGCCAGCAGCTGGGCCAGAATACGGGGACCCACAGATACGCAGTATTTT. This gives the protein CASSWARIRGPTDTQYF.

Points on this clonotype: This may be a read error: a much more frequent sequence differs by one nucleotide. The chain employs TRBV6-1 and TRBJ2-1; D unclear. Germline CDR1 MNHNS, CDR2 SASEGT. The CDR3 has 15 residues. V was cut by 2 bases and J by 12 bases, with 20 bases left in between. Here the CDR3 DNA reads TGTGCCAGCAGTGAAAACGGTATCCCAGTAGATGCGCAGTTCTTC. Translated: CASSENGIPVDAQFF.

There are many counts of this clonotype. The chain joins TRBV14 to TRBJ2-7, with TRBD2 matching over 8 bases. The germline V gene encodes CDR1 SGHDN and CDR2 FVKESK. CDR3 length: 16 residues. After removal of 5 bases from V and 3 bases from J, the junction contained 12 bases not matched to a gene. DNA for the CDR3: TGTGCCAGCAGCTTTCAGAGCGGGAGTAACGGCTACGAGCAGTACTTC. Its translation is CASSFQSGSNGYEQYF.

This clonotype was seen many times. CDR3 nucleotides: TGTGCCAGCAGCGGGACTAGCGTCTACGAGCAGTACTTC. Amino acids: CASSGTSVYEQYF. The chain uses TRBV3-1 and TRBJ2-7; the match to TRBD2 covers 10 bases. J gave up 3 bases and V 5 bases, and 1 base lay outside the gene matches. CDR3 length equals 13 residues. Germline V gene lookup returns CDR1 LGHDT and CDR2 YNNKEL (reference sequence).

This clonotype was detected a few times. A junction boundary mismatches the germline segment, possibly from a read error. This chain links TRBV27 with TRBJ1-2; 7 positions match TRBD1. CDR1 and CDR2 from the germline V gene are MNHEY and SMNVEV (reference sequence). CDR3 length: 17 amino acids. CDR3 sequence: CASSTDRALVFHYGHTF. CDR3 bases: TGTGCCAGCAGCACTGACAGGGCCTTAGTCTTCCACTATGGCCACACCTTC.

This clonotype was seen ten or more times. CDR3 DNA: TGCAGTGCTGTGACTAGCGGGGCTTTCGATGAGCAGTTCTTC. It translates to CSAVTSGAFDEQFF. This chain connects TRBV20-1 to TRBJ2-1; 11 bases line up with TRBD2. The germline CDR1 and CDR2 sequences are DFQATT and SNEGSKA (reference sequence). J lost 8 bases, V lost 5 bases, and 8 bases had no gene match. There are 14 residues in the CDR3.